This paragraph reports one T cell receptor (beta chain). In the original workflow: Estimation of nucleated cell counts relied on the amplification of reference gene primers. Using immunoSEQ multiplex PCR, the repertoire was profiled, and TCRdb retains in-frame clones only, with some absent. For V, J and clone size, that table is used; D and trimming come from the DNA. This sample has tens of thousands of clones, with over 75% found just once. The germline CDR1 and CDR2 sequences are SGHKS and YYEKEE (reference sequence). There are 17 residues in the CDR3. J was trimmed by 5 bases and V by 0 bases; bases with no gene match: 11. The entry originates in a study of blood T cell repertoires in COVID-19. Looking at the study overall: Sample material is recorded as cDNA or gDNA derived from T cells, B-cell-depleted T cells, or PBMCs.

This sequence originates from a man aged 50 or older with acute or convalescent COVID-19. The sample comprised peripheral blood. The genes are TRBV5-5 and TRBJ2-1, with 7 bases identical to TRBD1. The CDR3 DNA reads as TGTGCCAGCAGCTTGGACGAGGAGACAGGGCCCCACAATGAGCAGTTCTTC. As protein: CASSLDEETGPHNEQFF.